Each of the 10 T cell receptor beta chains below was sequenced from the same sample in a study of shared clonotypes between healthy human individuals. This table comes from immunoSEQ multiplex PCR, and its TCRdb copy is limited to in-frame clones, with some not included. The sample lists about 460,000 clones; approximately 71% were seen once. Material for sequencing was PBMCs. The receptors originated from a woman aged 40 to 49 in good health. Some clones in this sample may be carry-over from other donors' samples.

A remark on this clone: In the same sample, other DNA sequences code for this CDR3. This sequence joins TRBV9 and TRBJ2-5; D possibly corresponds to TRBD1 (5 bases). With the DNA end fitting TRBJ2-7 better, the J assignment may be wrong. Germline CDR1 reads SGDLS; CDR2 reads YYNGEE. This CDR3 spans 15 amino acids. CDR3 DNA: TGTGCCAGCAGCGTAGGGGGCAGTCTCTCCTACGAGCAGTACTTC. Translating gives CASSVGGSLSYEQYF.

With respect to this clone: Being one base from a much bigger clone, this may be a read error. CDR3 region: CASSLSGGWTEAFF. CDR3 DNA sequence: TGTGCCAGCAGTTTATCGGGGGGGTGGACTGAAGCTTTCTTT. The rearrangement joins TRBV27 to TRBJ1-1; tentatively, D is TRBD1 (5 bases). The V and J ends lost 0 bases and 5 bases respectively, with 10 bases between them. Germline V gene data show CDR1 as MNHEY and CDR2 as SMNVEV (reference sequence). This CDR3 is 14 amino acids long.

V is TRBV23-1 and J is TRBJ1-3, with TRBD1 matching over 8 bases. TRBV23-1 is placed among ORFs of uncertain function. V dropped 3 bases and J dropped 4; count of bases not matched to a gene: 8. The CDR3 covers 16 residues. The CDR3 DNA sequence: TGCGCCAGCAGTCAGCTCACAGGGGGAAACGGAAACACCATATATTTT. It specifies CASSQLTGGNGNTIYF.

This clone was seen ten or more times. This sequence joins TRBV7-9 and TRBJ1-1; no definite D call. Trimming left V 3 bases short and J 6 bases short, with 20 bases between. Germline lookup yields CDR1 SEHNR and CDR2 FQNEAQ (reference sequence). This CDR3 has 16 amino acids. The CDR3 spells CASSLLEAGGRAEAFF. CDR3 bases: TGTGCCAGCAGCTTGTTAGAGGCGGGCGGCCGCGCTGAAGCTTTCTTT.

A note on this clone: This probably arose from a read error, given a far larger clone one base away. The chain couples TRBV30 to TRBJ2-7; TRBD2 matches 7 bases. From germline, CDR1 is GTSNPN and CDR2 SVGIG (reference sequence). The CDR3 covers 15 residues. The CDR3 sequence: CAWSGFGGSNYGQYF. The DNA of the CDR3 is TGTGCCTGGAGTGGGTTCGGCGGGAGTAACTACGGGCAGTACTTC.

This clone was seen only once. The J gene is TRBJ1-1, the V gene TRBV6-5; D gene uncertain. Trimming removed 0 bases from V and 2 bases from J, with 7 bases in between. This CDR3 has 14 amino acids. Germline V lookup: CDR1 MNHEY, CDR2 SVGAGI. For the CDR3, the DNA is TGTGCCAGCAGTTACTCTGAGGGAAACACTGAAGCTTTCTTT. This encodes CASSYSEGNTEAFF.

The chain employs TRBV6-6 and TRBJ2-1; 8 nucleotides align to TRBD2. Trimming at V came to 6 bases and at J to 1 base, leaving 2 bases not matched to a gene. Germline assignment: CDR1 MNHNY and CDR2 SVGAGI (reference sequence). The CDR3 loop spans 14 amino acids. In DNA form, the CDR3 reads TGTGCCAGCAGGTCGGGGGGGTCCTACAATGAGCAGTTCTTC. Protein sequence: CASRSGGSYNEQFF.

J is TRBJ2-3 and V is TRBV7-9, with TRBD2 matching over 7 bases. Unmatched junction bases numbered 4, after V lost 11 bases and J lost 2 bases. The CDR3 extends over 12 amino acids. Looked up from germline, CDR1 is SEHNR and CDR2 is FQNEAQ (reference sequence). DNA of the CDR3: TGTGCCGGGAGGGAAATCACAGATACGCAGTATTTT. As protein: CAGREITDTQYF.

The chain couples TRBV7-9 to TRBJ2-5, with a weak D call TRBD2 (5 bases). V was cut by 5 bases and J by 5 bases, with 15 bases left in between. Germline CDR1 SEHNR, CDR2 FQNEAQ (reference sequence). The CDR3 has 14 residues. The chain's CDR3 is CASSTGDGVETQYF. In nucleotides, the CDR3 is TGTGCCAGCAGCACGGGCGACGGGGTGGAGACCCAGTACTTC.

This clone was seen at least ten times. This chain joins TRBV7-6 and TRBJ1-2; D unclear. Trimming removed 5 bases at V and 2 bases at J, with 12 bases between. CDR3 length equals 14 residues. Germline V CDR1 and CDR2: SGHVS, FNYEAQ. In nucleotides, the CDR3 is TGTGCCAGCAGCCCTATATCGGCCAACTATGGCTACACCTTC. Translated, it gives CASSPISANYGYTF.